This T cell receptor beta chain appears in the sequencing data of a study of blood T cells in healthy people across ages (dated by TCRdb to 2013 to 2016). Describing the broader study: Template switching captured roughly one uniquely barcoded TCR beta cDNA molecule per two T cells in model experiments. Age-related changes in TCR beta repertoire diversity were measured in the study by deep sequencing normalized with unique cDNA molecular identifiers. Four age groups were formed from the donors: young (average 16 years), middle-aged (around 40), aged (approximately 60) and long-lived (around 82). Using the same blood draw, the study looked at two additional independent replicas of 1 million unique cDNA reads for two donors, one aged 18 to 30 and the other aged 80 or older.

The CDR3, cysteine through phenylalanine, is 14 amino acids long. The entry retains the CDR3 DNA only, 42 bases that are in frame from base 1. CDR1 and CDR2 were assigned from the germline V gene as SQVTM and ANQGSEA. V is shortened by 5 bases, J by 4 bases, and the region joining them spans 18 bases. The library relied on 5' RACE. TCRdb shows the sequencer as Illumina HiSeq 2500. A second PCR of roughly 7 to 11 cycles was performed with a sample-barcoded 5' primer and a J-beta primer mix. A template-switch 5' adaptor carrying 12 random nucleotides introduced a unique molecular identifier onto each TCR beta cDNA molecule. Each sample yielded at least 2.5 million CDR3-containing paired-end reads. First-strand cDNA was synthesized from all RNA with the Mint cDNA synthesis kit, primed by a TRBC-specific oligonucleotide. Following uracil-DNA glycosylase treatment, a first 18-cycle PCR with universal primers M1SS and BC2_uni_R was performed on all cDNA. As for the authors' bioinformatics: For normalization, 1 million high-quality reads were randomly selected from each sample, with every read carrying a distinct molecular identifier. Reads with shared molecular identifiers were discarded instead of being binned into consensus sequences. MiTCR, set to a Q25 quality threshold and the strictest error-elimination algorithm, was used for CDR3 identification, clonotype clustering and error correction. Lower-bound total TCR beta diversity was estimated with a nonparametric unseen species model using Euler transformation. TCRdb reworked the public reads: Q25 trimming with fastp, MiXCR clone assembly, productive beta chains retained. Rows matching on CDR3 protein sequence are summarized as one entry with the most common DNA and genes. The V and J calls come from TCRdb's annotation, not from the publication. The sample records some 760,000 distinct CDR3 sequences, more than 20% of which are singletons. Around 9.2% of the sample belongs to the ten largest clones.

General findings and caveats noted by the study authors: Because donor CMV infection status was unknown, age-related changes in expanded clonotypes were potentially confounded. Because profiling used bulk unsorted PBMCs, naive and antigen-experienced compartments could not be compared conclusively. There was a strong correlation between observed TCR beta diversity and the percentage of naive T cells measured by flow cytometry. Compared with the aged group, the long-lived group had more naive CD4+ T cells, fewer expanded clones and increased TCR diversity, suggesting age selection. Estimates of total diversity based on one million sequenced T cells were considered lower bounds and underestimates. Observed TCR beta diversity per million T cells fell roughly linearly with age, and a significant reduction was already apparent by age around 39.

The approximately 40 donors, aged about 6 to 100 years, were systemically healthy Caucasian individuals from Russia. Each donor gave around 9.9 milliliters of peripheral blood, collected into EDTA-treated Vacutainer tubes. Ficoll-Paque density-gradient centrifugation was used to isolate PBMCs, with at least 6.5 million per sample. Total RNA, at least 6 micrograms per sample, was extracted from PBMCs with Trizol reagent. For every donor, an aliquot of PBMCs went through flow cytometry to measure the percentages of naive CD45RAhigh/CD27high T cells. As for this clonotype: The antigen this receptor binds is unknown. No much larger clone exists at a distance of one base, and base qualities are not known.

These same records also appear under a second study, on T cells of mothers and their children. Looking at the second paper: Nine systemically healthy Caucasian individuals, comprising three mothers and their six children, were included as donors. cDNA synthesis consumed the entire amount of extracted RNA, loaded at about 1.5 ug RNA in each 15 ul reaction. In the second PCR, the M1S primer introduced both the sample barcodes and 2-4 random nucleotides. Over 8 million TCR beta CDR3 reads were obtained for each mother, and 2.5 million to 3.5 million reads were obtained for each child. In both related and unrelated pairs, thymic selection shapes the output of TCR recombination in a similar way, with inherited differences having only a minor effect. Normalized repertoire overlap in related mother-child pairs was always slightly higher than in unrelated mother-child pairs, but the difference was never significant. No persistent microchimeric T cell clones were detected, at a sensitivity of 80 to 100 clones per million clonotypes. In the study, deep NGS was used to compare the TCR beta repertoires of mothers and children, and features distinguishing related mother-child pairs from unrelated individuals were sought. Mothers averaged around 40 +/- 4 years of age and children averaged around 11 +/- 4 years. After adapters were ligated using NEBNext reagents, the libraries underwent 100+100 nt paired-end sequencing on an Illumina HiSeq 2000. To prevent cross-contamination, the mother and child libraries were prepared a month apart and were sequenced in separate runs. Each donor had between roughly 450,000 and 2,300,000 distinct TCR beta clonotypes identified. Naive TCR beta clonotypes were estimated from low-frequency clonotypes matched to each donor's FACS-determined naive share, without sorting.

Sequencing was performed on blood. The chain links TRBV29-1 with TRBJ2-7, and possibly TRBD1, on 5 matching bases. The TCR was taken from a boy younger than 18 in good health. In nucleotides, the sequence is TGCAGCGTTAGAACAGGCCCTGGTGGGTACGAGCAGTACTTC. This codes for CSVRTGPGGYEQYF.